The 20 T cell receptor beta chains presented below share a single source sample, sequenced in a study of blood T cell repertoires in COVID-19 (dated by TCRdb to the early 2020s). Library preparation used the immunoSEQ multiplex PCR assay. TCRdb took over this immuneACCESS table, retaining in-frame rearrangements with V and J assigned. Such tables are incomplete; in checked studies, under half of the missing clones stem from an unresolved V gene, and the remainder is unexplained. The sample table shows some 490,000 clones, and 75% to 90% are seen once. Approximately 8.3% of the sample rests with the top ten. Input material: PBMCs or T cells enriched from blood (not recorded which). The origin of the receptors is a woman aged 55-70 years who had recovered from COVID-19.

V and J are TRBV6-1 and TRBJ1-2, with D uncertain. V was shortened by 1 base and J by 8 bases, with 11 bases between the two germline ends. Germline CDR1 reads MNHNS; CDR2 reads SASEGT. This CDR3 has 13 amino acids. CDR3 protein: CASSEGFLLGYTF. CDR3 DNA sequence: TGTGCCAGCAGTGAAGGGTTCCTTCTAGGCTACACCTTC.

The rearrangement links TRBV7-2 to TRBJ2-1, with 11 nucleotides matching TRBD2. Germline V gene data show CDR1 as SGHTA and CDR2 as FQGNSA. Trimming took 2 bases from V and 6 from J; bases not matched to a gene: 6. The CDR3 contains 16 residues. CDR3 loop: CASSLLSGLAANEQFF. CDR3 DNA: TGTGCCAGCAGCTTACTCTCGGGACTAGCGGCCAATGAGCAGTTCTTC.

This chain connects TRBV7-2 to TRBJ1-2; D not resolved. The V gene lost 4 bases and the J gene lost 6 bases, with 15 bases spanning the gap. The germline V gene encodes CDR1 SGHTA and CDR2 FQGNSA. There are 14 residues in the CDR3. The DNA of the CDR3 is TGTGCCAGCAGCTCCGGGGTGGCTTCACATGGCTACACCTTC. It yields the protein CASSSGVASHGYTF.

The chain carries TRBV24-1 and TRBJ2-1, with TRBD2 matching over 7 bases. The trim removed 4 bases at V and 4 bases at J, leaving 9 bases unmatched. Germline CDR1 and CDR2: KGHDR and SFDVKD. The length of the CDR3 is 16 residues. CDR3 amino acids: CATSDLRGGVYNEQFF. The CDR3 nucleotides are TGTGCCACCAGTGACCTGCGGGGAGGGGTATACAATGAGCAGTTCTTC.

This rearrangement joins TRBV6-6 to TRBJ1-1, with 12 bases lining up with TRBD1. Germline V gene lookup returns CDR1 MNHNY and CDR2 SVGAGI (reference sequence). Trimming cost V 6 bases and J 0 bases; bases outside gene matches: 5. There are 16 residues in the CDR3. Written as DNA, the CDR3 is TGTGCCAGCAGCCACGGGACAGGGGGCCTGAACACTGAAGCTTTCTTT. Translated: CASSHGTGGLNTEAFF.

This clone was detected only once. The rearrangement uses TRBV19 and TRBJ1-1; D unclear. The CDR3 loop spans 14 amino acids. Germline V CDR1 and CDR2: LNHDA, SQIVND (reference sequence). V was clipped by 6 bases and J by 5 bases, with 16 bases between them. CDR3 bases: TGTGCCAGTAGCAGAACTAGGGTAGGGACTGAAGCTTTCTTT. Protein sequence: CASSRTRVGTEAFF.

V gene TRBV30 combines with J gene TRBJ2-7; weak D call: TRBD2 (5 bases). The CDR3 loop spans 17 amino acids. CDR1 and CDR2 (germline): GTSNPN, SVGIG (reference sequence). Trimming stripped 2 bases from V and 7 bases from J, with 27 bases between. The CDR3 is CAWSTRDYGLNPREQYV. The DNA of the CDR3 is TGTGCCTGGAGTACCCGGGATTATGGACTTAATCCCCGGGAGCAGTACGTC.

This clone appeared a few times. The J gene is TRBJ1-6, the V gene TRBV5-6; D is ambiguous. Trimming left V 1 base short and J 9 bases short, with 8 bases between. Germline CDR1 SGHDT, CDR2 YYEEEE. The CDR3 runs 13 residues. The CDR3 DNA sequence: TGTGCCAGCAGCTTGTGGGGAGGTTCACCCCTCCACTTT. Encoded protein: CASSLWGGSPLHF.

The chain joins TRBV6-5 to TRBJ2-3; TRBD2 agrees at 11 bases. With 6 bases clipped from V and 9 bases from J, the junction kept 8 bases outside the gene matches. The CDR3 length is 14 residues. CDR1 and CDR2 (germline): MNHEY, SVGAGI. CDR3 in DNA: TGTGCCAGCAGGACTAGCGGGACCCCGGGGACGCAGTATTTT. This codes for CASRTSGTPGTQYF.

The rearrangement joins TRBV27 to TRBJ1-1; D may be TRBD1 (6 bases). The V end lost 6 bases, the J end lost 0 bases, and 14 bases lay between the germline ends. Germline CDR1 MNHEY, CDR2 SMNVEV (reference sequence). The CDR3 is made up of 15 amino acids. CDR3 region: CASRPKGHLNTEAFF. DNA of the CDR3: TGTGCCAGCAGGCCGAAGGGACACCTGAACACTGAAGCTTTCTTT.

J is TRBJ2-2 and V is TRBV24-1; no clear D gene. This CDR3 region has 12 residues. CDR1 KGHDR and CDR2 SFDVKD come from the germline V gene. V was trimmed by 5 bases and J by 4 bases, leaving 4 bases between them. In nucleotides, the CDR3 is TGTGCCACCAGTGGGCTCACCGGGGAGCTGTTTTTT. Its translation: CATSGLTGELFF.

The V call is TRBV5-1, the J call TRBJ2-3; 8 nucleotides agree with TRBD2. This CDR3 has 16 residues. Germline loops: CDR1 SGHRS, CDR2 YFSETQ. J gave up 5 bases and V 2 bases, and 10 bases lay outside the gene matches. Here the CDR3 reads CASSFAPGLGEDTQYF. Written as DNA, the CDR3 is TGCGCCAGCAGCTTTGCGCCGGGACTAGGAGAAGATACGCAGTATTTT.

The chain joins TRBV5-1 to TRBJ1-1, with a tentative D call TRBD1 (5 bases). The CDR3 totals 15 residues. V gave up 4 bases and J gave up 1 base, with 14 bases separating them. From germline, CDR1 is SGHRS and CDR2 YFSETQ. The CDR3 DNA is TGCGCCAGCAGCCCGGGAGGGGCAGGGAACACTGAAGCTTTCTTT. This encodes CASSPGGAGNTEAFF.

V gene TRBV9 combines with J gene TRBJ1-1; 9 positions match TRBD1. The CDR3 has 14 residues. V lost 0 bases to trimming and J lost 10 bases; unmatched junction nucleotides: 7. In germline, CDR1 is SGDLS, CDR2 YYNGEE. The CDR3 DNA reads TGTGCCAGCAGCGTAGTTTCGGACAGGGGTGGAGCTTTCTTT. The encoded protein is CASSVVSDRGGAFF.

There are a few counts of this clone. J is TRBJ1-4 and V is TRBV19; D not resolved. Deletions cut 6 bases from V and 5 bases from J, with 16 bases between. Germline CDR1 LNHDA, CDR2 SQIVND (reference sequence). The CDR3 is 15 amino acids. The DNA of the CDR3 is TGTGCCAGTAGCACCGTGAGGAGGGAGAATGAAAAACTGTTTTTT. It translates to CASSTVRRENEKLFF.

V and J are TRBV7-9 and TRBJ1-1; TRBD1 might be the D (6 bases). V was clipped by 5 bases and J by 1 base, with 8 bases between them. Germline assignment: CDR1 SEHNR and CDR2 FQNEAQ (reference sequence). CDR3 length: 13 residues. The DNA of the CDR3 is TGTGCCAGCAGCAACAGGGAGAACACTGAAGCTTTCTTT. Translated, it gives CASSNRENTEAFF.

This chain joins TRBV5-8 and TRBJ1-5; 7 positions agree with TRBD1. J was trimmed by 7 bases and V by 5 bases; bases with no gene match: 6. Looked up from germline, CDR1 is SGHTS and CDR2 is YDEGEE. The CDR3 has 13 amino acids. DNA of the CDR3: TGTGCCAGCAGGGCGACAGGGAACCAGCCCCAGCATTTT. Its translation is CASRATGNQPQHF.

CDR3 residues: CASSGDSGDTGELFF. The DNA for the CDR3 is TGCGCCAGCAGCGGGGACAGCGGCGACACCGGGGAGCTGTTTTTT. J is TRBJ2-2 and V is TRBV5-1; the match to TRBD1 covers 7 bases. Germline lookup yields CDR1 SGHRS and CDR2 YFSETQ. The trim removed 4 bases at V and 3 bases at J, leaving 6 bases unmatched. The CDR3 has 15 residues.

The V and J genes are TRBV6-5 and TRBJ1-5; 10 positions match TRBD1. Germline-derived CDR1 and CDR2 are MNHEY and SVGAGI. V lost 9 bases to trimming and J lost 6 bases; unmatched junction nucleotides: 11. This CDR3 is built from 15 residues. The CDR3: CASSGDRGNSQPQHF. The CDR3 DNA follows: TGTGCCAGTAGCGGGGACAGGGGAAACAGTCAGCCCCAGCATTTT.

The chain combines TRBV4-2 with TRBJ2-2; tentative D call: TRBD2 (5 bases). V dropped 1 base and J dropped 0 bases, with 9 bases sitting between them. Germline assignment: CDR1 LGHNA and CDR2 YNFKEQ. This CDR3 has 16 amino acids. Here the CDR3 reads CASSQVRGSNTGELFF. The CDR3 region has the DNA TGTGCCAGCAGCCAAGTTCGCGGGTCGAACACCGGGGAGCTGTTTTTT.